These 13 T cell receptor beta chains came from one sample sequenced in a study of early T cells in non-severe SARS-CoV-2 infection. TCRdb used MiXCR to reprocess the 5' RACE reads, holding one entry per CDR3 protein. Of under 80,000 distinct CDR3 sequences in the sample, around 13% are singletons; the top ten hold around 5.1%. Source material: whole blood. The receptor set was obtained from an adult who was a healthcare worker with PCR-confirmed SARS-CoV-2 infection or an uninfected control (not recorded which).

The table lists this clonotype with many counts. The gene calls are TRBV6-5 and TRBJ2-3; a possible D gene is TRBD2 (6 bases). Between the trimmed V and J ends, which lost 4 bases and 4 bases, there was a span of 15 bases. CDR1 is MNHEY and CDR2 is SVGAGI in the germline V gene. The CDR3 runs to 15 residues. DNA of the CDR3: TGTGCCAGCAGTTGGGGGGTCAGGGACCCAGATACGCAGTATTTT. Its protein product is CASSWGVRDPDTQYF.

This clonotype was counted only a few times. This rearrangement joins TRBV5-6 to TRBJ1-1; D unclear. The germline gives CDR1 SGHDT, CDR2 YYEEEE. V lost 3 bases to trimming and J lost 5 bases, with 14 bases between them. CDR3 length: 14 residues. Here the CDR3 reads CASSWAAGKTEAFF. Here the CDR3 DNA reads TGTGCCAGCAGCTGGGCGGCGGGGAAGACTGAAGCTTTCTTT.

This clonotype was detected many times. The chain joins TRBV4-2 to TRBJ1-4, with unresolved D. Germline CDR1 is LGHNA and CDR2 is YNFKEQ. V lost 0 bases, J lost 5 bases, and 16 bases lay in between. This CDR3 contains 17 residues. This CDR3 is CASSQESTAALNEKLFF. Here the CDR3 DNA reads TGTGCCAGCAGCCAAGAATCGACCGCGGCGCTGAATGAAAAACTGTTTTTT.

On this clonotype: Given a much more abundant clone one base away, this may be a read error. The chain uses TRBV6-5 and TRBJ2-1, with TRBD2 matching over 9 bases. Germline CDR1 is MNHEY and CDR2 is SVGAGI. This CDR3 has 16 residues. In nucleotides, the CDR3 is TGTGCCAGCAGTTACTCGAATAGCGGGGGCTACAATGAGCAGATCTTC. Residues: CASSYSNSGGYNEQIF.

This clonotype appeared many times. The J gene is TRBJ2-7, the V gene TRBV7-2, with 7 positions matching TRBD1. V lost 5 bases, J lost 2 bases, and 6 bases stayed unmatched. Germline V gene sequence: CDR1 SGHTA, CDR2 FQGNSA. This CDR3 has 14 amino acids. The CDR3: CASSPRQGTYEQYF. The CDR3, as DNA: TGTGCCAGCAGCCCGAGACAGGGCACCTACGAGCAGTACTTC.

The count of this clonotype is one. A far larger clone is a single base away, which makes a read error likely. The chain couples TRBV5-4 to TRBJ2-6; D is perhaps TRBD1 or TRBD2 (6 bases each). The germline gives CDR1 SGHNT, CDR2 YYREEE (reference sequence). With 2 bases removed from V and 2 bases from J, the gap between germline ends came to 8 bases. This CDR3 has 15 amino acids. In nucleotides, the CDR3 is TGTGCCAGCAGCTTAGGGGGGCCTGGGGCCAACGTCCTGACTTTC. As protein: CASSLGGPGANVLTF.

CDR3: CASMSDSNTEAFF. The CDR3 coding sequence is TGTGCCAGCATGTCGGACAGTAACACTGAAGCTTTCTTT. The chain carries TRBV2 and TRBJ1-1; D possibly corresponds to TRBD1 (6 bases). CDR3 length: 13 amino acids. The germline V and J ends were trimmed by 7 bases and 2 bases, with 11 bases remaining between them. CDR1 and CDR2 (germline): SNHLY, FYNNEI.

This clonotype came up many times. The gene calls are TRBV20-1 and TRBJ1-5, with 7 positions matching TRBD1. Germline CDR1 is DFQATT and CDR2 is SNEGSKA (reference sequence). With V trimmed by 3 bases and J by 4 bases, 9 bases remained unmatched. The CDR3 is 15 residues long. CDR3 in DNA: TGCAGTGCTAGTATTGGGACAGACTTTAATCAGCCCCAGCATTTT. It yields the protein CSASIGTDFNQPQHF.

This rearrangement joins TRBV15 to TRBJ1-4; perhaps TRBD1 as D (6 bases). Germline V lookup: CDR1 LNHNV, CDR2 YYDKDF (reference sequence). This CDR3 is built from 15 residues. V shed 7 bases and J shed 7 bases, with 19 bases lying between them. The CDR3 loop is CATMRRGGSGEKLFF. The CDR3 DNA sequence: TGTGCCACCATGAGACGTGGGGGCAGCGGTGAAAAACTGTTTTTT.

The gene calls are TRBV10-3 and TRBJ1-1, with TRBD1 identical over 7 bases. There are 14 residues in the CDR3. V dropped 2 bases and J dropped 3; count of bases not matched to a gene: 3. Germline V gene data show CDR1 as ENHRY and CDR2 as SYGVKD. The CDR3 sequence is CAISEPDRDTEAFF. DNA for the CDR3: TGTGCCATCAGTGAGCCCGACAGGGACACTGAAGCTTTCTTT.

Many counts were recorded for this clonotype. This rearrangement joins TRBV21-1 to TRBJ2-3; no DNA check was done on the table's D call, TRBD2. TRBV21-1 is an annotated pseudogene. CDR3 length equals 15 residues. This CDR3 reads CASSATSGGLDTQYF. The CDR3 DNA sequence: TGTGCCAGCAGCGCGACTAGCGGGGGCCTGGATACGCAGTATTTT.

V gene TRBV19 combines with J gene TRBJ2-7; no reliable D call. The germline CDR1 and CDR2 sequences are LNHDA and SQIVND (reference sequence). V dropped 1 base and J dropped 6 bases, with 13 bases sitting between them. The CDR3 is 14 amino acids. CDR3 DNA: TGTGCCAGTAGTATAGGAGGTGCAGGACGCGAGCAGTACTTC. Translated, it gives CASSIGGAGREQYF.

V gene TRBV5-1 combines with J gene TRBJ2-7, with 9 bases fitting TRBD2. The V and J ends lost 5 bases and 2 bases, in that order; junction bases with no gene match: 8. Germline V gives CDR1 SGHRS, CDR2 YFSETQ. This CDR3 region has 15 residues. The CDR3 sequence: CASRREGGTAYEQYF. The CDR3 DNA follows: TGCGCCAGCAGGCGGGAGGGGGGCACTGCCTACGAGCAGTACTTC.